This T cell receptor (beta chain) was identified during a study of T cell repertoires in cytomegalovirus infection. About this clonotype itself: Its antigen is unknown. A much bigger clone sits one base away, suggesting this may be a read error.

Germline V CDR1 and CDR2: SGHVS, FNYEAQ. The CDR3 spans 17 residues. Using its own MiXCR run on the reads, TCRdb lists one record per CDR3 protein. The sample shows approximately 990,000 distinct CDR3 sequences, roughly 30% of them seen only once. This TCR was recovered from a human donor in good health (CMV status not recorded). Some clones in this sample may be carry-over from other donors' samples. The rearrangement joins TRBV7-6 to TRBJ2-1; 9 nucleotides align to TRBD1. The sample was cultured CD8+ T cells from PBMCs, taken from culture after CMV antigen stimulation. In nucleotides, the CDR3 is TGTGTCAGCAGCTTAGCGGCCCGGGACAGGGTCTTCAATGAGCAGTTCTTC. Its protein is CVSSLAARDRVFNEQFF.